One sample yielded the 27 T cell receptor beta chains listed below, sequenced in a study of blood T cell repertoires in COVID-19. The table came from immunoSEQ multiplex PCR; TCRdb's copy has only in-frame clones and leaves some out. The data hold approximately 210,000 clones, with around 82% observed a single time. The sequencing sample was made of PBMCs or T cells enriched from blood (not recorded which). The receptors were gathered from a man aged 25 to 45 with acute COVID-19.

The chain recombines TRBV7-3 with TRBJ2-3, with a tentative D call TRBD2 (5 bases). V shed 1 base and J shed 6 bases, with 11 bases lying between them. The CDR3 runs to 14 residues. The germline V gene encodes CDR1 SGHTA and CDR2 FQGTGA. The CDR3 region has the DNA TGTGCCAGCAGCTTAAACCCGGCGGGTGATACGCAGTATTTT. This sequence encodes CASSLNPAGDTQYF. The variable domain in full, completed from reference TRBV7-3 and TRBJ2-3, reads GAGVSQTPSNKVTEKGKYVELRCDPISGHTALYWYRQSLGQGPEFLIYFQGTGAADDSGLPNDRFFAVRPEGSVSTLKIQRTERGDSAVYLCASSLNPAGDTQYFGPGTRLTVL.

This chain connects TRBV29-1 to TRBJ1-3, with 7 bases fitting TRBD1. V lost 7 bases and J lost 2; bases outside the gene matches: 5. Germline-derived CDR1 and CDR2 are SQVTM and ANQGSEA. This CDR3 spans 13 amino acids. CDR3 nucleotides: TGCAGCGCCTACGGGACAGCTGGAAACACCATATATTTT. This codes for CSAYGTAGNTIYF.

The chain links TRBV2 to TRBJ2-1; D remains unclear. The CDR3 is made up of 12 amino acids. The ends were cut back, 7 bases at V and 6 bases at J, with 10 bases in the middle. The germline V gene encodes CDR1 SNHLY and CDR2 FYNNEI. The CDR3 DNA reads TGTGCCAGCAAAAGACTTCTCAATGAGCAGTTCTTC. Encoded protein: CASKRLLNEQFF.

This chain uses TRBV5-1 with TRBJ2-7; TRBD2 agrees at 9 bases. The CDR3 runs 15 residues. CDR1 is SGHRS, CDR2 YFSETQ, per germline. J was trimmed by 4 bases and V by 2 bases; bases with no gene match: 7. The CDR3 spells CASSFQRGAGYEQYF. The CDR3 region has the DNA TGCGCCAGCAGCTTCCAGCGGGGGGCAGGATACGAGCAGTACTTC.

Only one count was recorded for this clone. This chain uses TRBV3-1 (or the pseudogene TRBV3-2) with TRBJ2-2, with 13 nucleotides matching TRBD2. Unmatched junction bases numbered 11, after V lost 4 bases and J lost 0 bases. The CDR3 runs to 20 residues. In germline, CDR1 is LGHDT, CDR2 YNNKEL (reference sequence). The CDR3 loop is CASSRTRLAGGPANTGELFF. The DNA of the CDR3 is TGTGCCAGCAGCCGCACCCGACTAGCGGGGGGTCCCGCGAACACCGGGGAGCTGTTTTTT.

This clone was seen a few times. The J gene is TRBJ1-5, the V gene TRBV28; 7 nucleotides match TRBD1. The germline V gene has CDR1 MDHEN and CDR2 SYDVKM. V lost 8 bases to trimming and J lost 5 bases; unmatched junction nucleotides: 6. The CDR3 totals 13 residues. The CDR3 loop reads CASCRDRYQPQHF. CDR3 nucleotides: TGTGCCAGCTGCCGGGACAGATATCAGCCCCAGCATTTT.

V usage is TRBV2 and J usage is TRBJ1-2, with 8 bases fitting TRBD1. The CDR3 consists of 14 residues. The V gene's germline CDR1 is SNHLY and CDR2 FYNNEI. J gave up 4 bases and V 7 bases, and 8 bases lay outside the gene matches. The CDR3 here is CASTGQGKSYGYTF. DNA for the CDR3: TGTGCCAGCACCGGACAGGGAAAGTCCTATGGCTACACCTTC.

The genes are TRBV7-9 and TRBJ1-1; D unresolved. Germline CDR1 reads SEHNR; CDR2 reads FQNEAQ (reference sequence). V was trimmed by 5 bases and J by 5 bases, leaving 15 bases between them. The CDR3 is 14 amino acids. CDR3 bases: TGTGCCAGCAGCCCCAGTTTGGGCGGGACTGAAGCTTTCTTT. Amino acid sequence: CASSPSLGGTEAFF.

The chain couples TRBV9 to TRBJ1-5, with 8 bases fitting TRBD1. This CDR3 has 15 residues. Germline values: CDR1 SGDLS, CDR2 YYNGEE. V lost 4 bases to trimming and J lost 4 bases; unmatched junction nucleotides: 7. Written as DNA, the CDR3 is TGTGCCAGCAGCACTGGACAGGGATCGAATCAGCCCCAGCATTTT. Translated, it gives CASSTGQGSNQPQHF.

This clone was detected once. This rearrangement joins TRBV5-1 to TRBJ2-5, with 8 bases matching TRBD1. Germline CDR1 SGHRS, CDR2 YFSETQ. V shed 2 bases, J shed 4 bases, and the junction held 10 bases outside the gene matches. The CDR3 covers 16 residues. The DNA for the CDR3 is TGCGCCAGCAGCTTCGGGTTTGGGACAGGTGGAGAGACCCAGTACTTC. It encodes CASSFGFGTGGETQYF. The full variable domain, completed using reference TRBV5-1 and TRBJ2-5, is KAGVTQTPRYLIKTRGQQVTLSCSPISGHRSVSWYQQTPGQGLQFLFEYFSETQRNKGNFPGRFSGRQFSNSRSEMNVSTLELGDSALYLCASSFGFGTGGETQYFGPGTRLLVL.

The J gene is TRBJ1-5, the V gene TRBV19; 8 bases line up with TRBD1. The CDR3 is made up of 14 amino acids. Germline V lookup: CDR1 LNHDA, CDR2 SQIVND (reference sequence). The V segment lost 4 bases and the J segment 7 bases; nucleotides outside the gene matches: 6. CDR3 amino acids: CASSTTGEGQPQHF. The CDR3 nucleotides read TGTGCCAGTAGTACGACAGGGGAAGGACAGCCCCAGCATTTT. The whole variable domain, remainder taken from reference TRBV19 and TRBJ1-5, is DGGITQSPKYLFRKEGQNVTLSCEQNLNHDAMYWYRQDPGQGLRLIYYSQIVNDFQKGDIAEGYSVSREKKESFPLTVTSAQKNPTAFYLCASSTTGEGQPQHFGDGTRLSIL.

This clone has only one observation. The chain joins TRBV3-1 (or the pseudogene TRBV3-2) to TRBJ1-1, with 8 bases identical to TRBD1. V trimming: 1 base; J trimming: 4 bases; junction bases outside the gene matches: 8. The CDR3 is made up of 16 amino acids. Germline V gives CDR1 LGHDT, CDR2 YNNKEL (reference sequence). The CDR3 DNA reads TGTGCCAGCAGCCAAGGCGCGGGACAGGTCCTCACTGAAGCTTTCTTT. It encodes CASSQGAGQVLTEAFF.

The genes are TRBV5-1 and TRBJ2-3; D possibly corresponds to TRBD1 (5 bases). Germline loops: CDR1 SGHRS, CDR2 YFSETQ. Trimming cost V 0 bases and J 2 bases, with 7 bases left between them. This CDR3 is 14 amino acids long. In DNA, the CDR3 is TGCGCCAGCAGCTTGGGACAGAACACAGATACGCAGTATTTT. It codes for CASSLGQNTDTQYF.

The chain combines TRBV6-5 with TRBJ1-2; D might be TRBD1 (5 bases). The CDR3 consists of 14 residues. Trimming cost V 5 bases and J 7 bases, with 17 bases left between them. The V gene's germline CDR1 is MNHEY and CDR2 SVGAGI. The CDR3 is CASSPLQGMAGYTF. DNA of the CDR3: TGTGCCAGCAGTCCACTCCAGGGAATGGCTGGCTACACCTTC.

The V and J genes are TRBV3-1 (or the pseudogene TRBV3-2) and TRBJ2-1; 15 bases are a match to TRBD2. Germline V gene data show CDR1 as LGHDT and CDR2 as YNNKEL (reference sequence). This CDR3 region has 20 residues. The V gene end was trimmed by 4 bases and the J gene end by 2 bases; junction bases not matched to a gene: 12. CDR3 region: CASSRRVPGTSGGTYNEQFF. The CDR3 bases are TGTGCCAGCAGCCGACGGGTCCCAGGGACTAGCGGGGGGACCTACAATGAGCAGTTCTTC.

Here the CDR3 reads CASSSGLAGGLDTQYF. In DNA, the CDR3 is TGTGCCAGCAGCTCCGGACTAGCGGGGGGTTTAGATACGCAGTATTTT. The chain carries TRBV11-3 and TRBJ2-3; 14 bases match TRBD2. Trimming at V came to 4 bases and at J to 5 bases, leaving 5 bases not matched to a gene. Germline assignment: CDR1 SGHNT and CDR2 YENEEA. This CDR3 spans 16 amino acids.

The chain joins TRBV6-5 to TRBJ1-2; TRBD1 matches 10 bases. This CDR3 is built from 14 residues. J lost 6 bases, V lost 7 bases, and 8 bases had no gene match. Per germline, CDR1 MNHEY and CDR2 SVGAGI. In nucleotides, the CDR3 is TGTGCCAGCATGGACCGGGACAGGGGTAATGGCTACACCTTC. As protein: CASMDRDRGNGYTF.

This clone was found once. The chain employs TRBV10-1 and TRBJ2-1, with 10 bases fitting TRBD1. The ends lost 4 bases at V and 6 bases at J; junction bases unmatched: 3. Germline V gene sequence: CDR1 WNHNN, CDR2 SYGVQD (reference sequence). CDR3 length: 14 residues. CDR3: CASSGTGGFNEQFF. CDR3 nucleotide sequence: TGCGCCAGCAGTGGGACAGGGGGATTCAATGAGCAGTTCTTC.

This clone was detected once. The gene calls are TRBV30 and TRBJ1-2; unclear D gene. This CDR3 spans 15 amino acids. Germline-derived CDR1 and CDR2 are GTSNPN and SVGIG (reference sequence). Trimming took 0 bases from V and 8 from J, leaving 19 bases between them. The CDR3 region is CAWSVGGSRGAGYTF. The CDR3 nucleotides read TGTGCCTGGAGTGTAGGCGGTTCAAGAGGTGCGGGCTACACCTTC.

The chain employs TRBV27 and TRBJ1-1; no clear D gene. This CDR3 region has 17 residues. Germline V lookup: CDR1 MNHEY, CDR2 SMNVEV (reference sequence). V was pared by 4 bases and J by 4 bases, with 22 bases between. In nucleotides, the CDR3 is TGTGCCAGCAGTTCCCGGACTGCCTTCCTGCGGGGCACTGAAGCTTTCTTT. This encodes CASSSRTAFLRGTEAFF.

The CDR3: CASSLGTALAYEQYF. DNA for the CDR3: TGTGCCAGCTCACTCGGGACAGCCCTAGCCTACGAGCAGTACTTC. The chain couples TRBV18 to TRBJ2-7, with 7 bases matching TRBD1. Per germline, CDR1 KGHSH and CDR2 LQKENI. V lost 4 bases and J lost 2; bases outside the gene matches: 8. The CDR3 runs 15 residues.

The chain carries TRBV7-2 and TRBJ2-3, with TRBD2 identical over 7 bases. V dropped 3 bases and J dropped 4; count of bases not matched to a gene: 4. The CDR3 contains 14 residues. Germline-derived CDR1 and CDR2 are SGHTA and FQGNSA. This chain's CDR3 is CASSFGGRPDTQYF. CDR3 coding DNA: TGTGCCAGCAGCTTCGGGGGGAGGCCAGATACGCAGTATTTT. Filled out from reference TRBV7-2 and TRBJ2-3, the complete variable domain reads GAGVSQSPSNKVTEKGKDVELRCDPISGHTALYWYRQSLGQGLEFLIYFQGNSAPDKSGLPSDRFSAERTGGSVSTLTIQRTQQEDSAVYLCASSFGGRPDTQYFGPGTRLTVL.

V is TRBV7-9 and J is TRBJ2-1; 12 positions agree with TRBD2. The CDR3 contains 13 residues. The junction had 3 bases not matched to a gene; V was cut back by 7 bases and J by 8 bases. Germline loops: CDR1 SEHNR, CDR2 FQNEAQ (reference sequence). CDR3 region: CASILAGGHEQFF. The CDR3 DNA reads as TGTGCCAGCATCCTAGCGGGGGGGCATGAGCAGTTCTTC.

The V gene is TRBV7-6, the J gene TRBJ2-7, with a weak D call TRBD1 (6 bases). Looked up from germline, CDR1 is SGHVS and CDR2 is FNYEAQ. There are 13 residues in the CDR3. Trimming left V 5 bases short and J 6 bases short, with 14 bases between. The CDR3 sequence: CASSPRGGLEQYF. In DNA, the CDR3 is TGTGCCAGCAGCCCGAGAGGGGGTCTCGAGCAGTACTTC.

This chain joins TRBV27 and TRBJ2-7; a possible D gene is TRBD1 (5 bases). The V gene's germline CDR1 is MNHEY and CDR2 SMNVEV (reference sequence). The CDR3 has 16 residues. Trimming took 1 base from V and 2 from J, leaving 15 bases between them. CDR3 nucleotides: TGTGCCAGCAGTTTATTACCAGGGTCACTAACCTACGAGCAGTACTTC. The encoded protein is CASSLLPGSLTYEQYF.

J is TRBJ2-3 and V is TRBV2; a weak D match, TRBD1 (7 bases). The V end was cut by 10 bases, the J end by 1 base, with 12 bases between. CDR3 length: 13 amino acids. CDR1 is SNHLY and CDR2 is FYNNEI in the germline V gene. CDR3 sequence reads: CATQGGGTDTQYF. CDR3 DNA: TGTGCCACCCAGGGGGGTGGCACAGATACGCAGTATTTT.

V is TRBV18 and J is TRBJ1-2; a weak D match, TRBD1 (6 bases). This CDR3 region has 13 residues. Trimming removed 6 bases from V and 3 bases from J, with 11 bases in between. In germline, CDR1 is KGHSH, CDR2 LQKENI. The CDR3: CASSADSDYGYTF. CDR3 nucleotides: TGTGCCAGCTCGGCGGACAGTGACTATGGCTACACCTTC.